This paragraph reports one T cell receptor (beta chain). This entry belongs to a study of blood T cell repertoires in COVID-19. Study-level background: Samples of COVID-19 (acute and convalescent) were obtained from the United States, Italy and Spain. PBMCs, B-cell-depleted T cells, or T cells were the source of the cDNA or gDNA that made up the material.

In the source study's methods: Amplification from reference gene primers served as the basis for estimated nucleated cell counts. The protocol was immunoSEQ multiplex PCR, while the TCRdb copy is restricted to in-frame clones and leaves out a portion. That table gives V, J and clone size, and the DNA gave D and trimming. In the table there are tens of thousands of clones, roughly four fifths of which are singletons. Germline CDR1 reads SGDLS; CDR2 reads YYNGEE. This CDR3 is 13 amino acids long. V was trimmed by 0 bases and J by 0 bases, leaving 3 bases between them. The clonotype comes from a human donor in a cohort sampled during active COVID-19. Specimen: peripheral blood. The chain links TRBV9 to TRBJ1-2; the D is unclear. CDR3 DNA sequence: TGTGCCAGCAGCGTAGTCACTAACTATGGCTACACCTTC. Translation gives CASSVVTNYGYTF.